A single sample gave rise to the 10 T cell receptor beta chains below, sequenced in a study of technical replicates of blood from a few donors. Only in-frame clones appear in the TCRdb table, and some are missing; sequencing was by immunoSEQ multiplex PCR. The sample includes some 48,000 clones, roughly 90% of them seen just once. Specimen: PBMCs. The receptors derive from a human donor in good health. Some clones in this sample may be carry-over from other donors' samples.

The chain has TRBV30 and TRBJ2-1; D remains ambiguous. Per the germline V gene, CDR1 is GTSNPN and CDR2 is SVGIG (reference sequence). This CDR3 spans 12 amino acids. V lost 5 bases, J lost 9 bases, and 14 bases lay in between. The CDR3 bases are TGTGCCTGGGGGCTGGGCAGCAGTGAGCAGTTCTTC. This gives the protein CAWGLGSSEQFF.

The CDR3 spells CASSLRGQAYEQYF. DNA for the CDR3: TGTGCCAGCAGCTTAAGGGGACAGGCCTACGAGCAGTACTTC. This chain connects TRBV13 to TRBJ2-7, with 8 bases fitting TRBD1. CDR1 and CDR2 from the germline V gene are PRHDT and FYEKMQ (reference sequence). V was clipped by 2 bases and J by 2 bases; unmatched bases: 2. The CDR3 sequence is 14 residues long.

CDR3 loop: CASRAGASRENIQYF. The DNA of the CDR3 is TGTGCCAGCAGGGCGGGGGCGTCTAGGGAAAACATTCAGTACTTC. The genes are TRBV6-5 and TRBJ2-4, with D perhaps matching TRBD2 (7 bases). V was cut by 6 bases and J by 5 bases, with 17 bases left in between. This CDR3 comprises 15 residues. Germline V lookup: CDR1 MNHEY, CDR2 SVGAGI.

The sample holds one count of this clone. CDR3 coding DNA: TGCGCCAGCAGCCGACAGGTCAACCAAGAGACCCAGTACTTC. Protein: CASSRQVNQETQYF. The rearrangement uses TRBV5-1 and TRBJ2-5, with D tentatively TRBD1 (6 bases). V shed 4 bases and J shed 0 bases, with 10 bases lying between them. Germline assignment: CDR1 SGHRS and CDR2 YFSETQ. The CDR3 is 14 residues long.

The rearrangement uses TRBV15 and TRBJ2-7, with 8 bases that match TRBD2. V lost 0 bases, J lost 2 bases, and 6 bases stayed unmatched. Germline V lookup: CDR1 LNHNV, CDR2 YYDKDF (reference sequence). The CDR3 is made up of 16 amino acids. CDR3 DNA sequence: TGTGCCACCAGCAGAGACGCCGGGAGGGCCCCCTACGAGCAGTACTTC. Amino acids: CATSRDAGRAPYEQYF. Supplemented by reference TRBV15 and TRBJ2-7, the full variable domain reads DAMVIQNPRYQVTQFGKPVTLSCSQTLNHNVMYWYQQKSSQAPKLLFHYYDKDFNNEADTPDNFQSRRPNTSFCFLDIRSPGLGDTAMYLCATSRDAGRAPYEQYFGPGTRLTVT.

The J gene is TRBJ2-6, the V gene TRBV5-1, with 7 bases aligning to TRBD1. Looked up from germline, CDR1 is SGHRS and CDR2 is YFSETQ. J lost 1 base, V lost 0 bases, and 7 bases had no gene match. CDR3 length equals 18 residues. The CDR3 loop reads CASSLGDRVGSGANVLTF. CDR3 in DNA: TGCGCCAGCAGCTTGGGTGACAGGGTAGGGTCTGGGGCCAACGTCCTGACTTTC.

This chain uses TRBV11-2 with TRBJ2-3; D gene unclear. Trimming took 0 bases from V and 0 from J, leaving 4 bases between them. This CDR3 has 14 residues. The germline V gene encodes CDR1 SGHAT and CDR2 FQNNGV. The CDR3 region is CASSLDYSTDTQYF. CDR3 nucleotides: TGTGCCAGCAGCTTAGACTATAGCACAGATACGCAGTATTTT.

The chain employs TRBV7-9 and TRBJ2-1; 10 bases line up with TRBD2. CDR3 length: 17 amino acids. The ends lost 6 bases at V and 0 bases at J; junction bases unmatched: 8. The germline V gene has CDR1 SEHNR and CDR2 FQNEAQ (reference sequence). CDR3 sequence reads: CASRGLADKSSYNEQFF. Written as DNA, the CDR3 is TGTGCCAGCAGAGGACTAGCGGATAAAAGCTCCTACAATGAGCAGTTCTTC.

This clone has a single count. The J gene is TRBJ1-2, the V gene TRBV7-9; perhaps TRBD1 as D (5 bases). The CDR3 has 13 residues. Trimming cost V 2 bases and J 5 bases, with 9 bases left between them. The germline CDR1 and CDR2 sequences are SEHNR and FQNEAQ (reference sequence). This CDR3 reads CASSLRGGYGYTF. CDR3 nucleotides: TGTGCCAGCAGCTTAAGGGGAGGATATGGCTACACCTTC.

This sequence joins TRBV4-3 and TRBJ1-6, with D hard to call. V shed 4 bases and J shed 6 bases, with 22 bases lying between them. The CDR3 runs 18 residues. The germline gives CDR1 LGHNA, CDR2 YSLEER. In nucleotides, the CDR3 is TGCGCCAGCAGCCTCCATTGCAGACTCGGGATCTGTAATTCACCCCTCCACTTT. It encodes CASSLHCRLGICNSPLHF.